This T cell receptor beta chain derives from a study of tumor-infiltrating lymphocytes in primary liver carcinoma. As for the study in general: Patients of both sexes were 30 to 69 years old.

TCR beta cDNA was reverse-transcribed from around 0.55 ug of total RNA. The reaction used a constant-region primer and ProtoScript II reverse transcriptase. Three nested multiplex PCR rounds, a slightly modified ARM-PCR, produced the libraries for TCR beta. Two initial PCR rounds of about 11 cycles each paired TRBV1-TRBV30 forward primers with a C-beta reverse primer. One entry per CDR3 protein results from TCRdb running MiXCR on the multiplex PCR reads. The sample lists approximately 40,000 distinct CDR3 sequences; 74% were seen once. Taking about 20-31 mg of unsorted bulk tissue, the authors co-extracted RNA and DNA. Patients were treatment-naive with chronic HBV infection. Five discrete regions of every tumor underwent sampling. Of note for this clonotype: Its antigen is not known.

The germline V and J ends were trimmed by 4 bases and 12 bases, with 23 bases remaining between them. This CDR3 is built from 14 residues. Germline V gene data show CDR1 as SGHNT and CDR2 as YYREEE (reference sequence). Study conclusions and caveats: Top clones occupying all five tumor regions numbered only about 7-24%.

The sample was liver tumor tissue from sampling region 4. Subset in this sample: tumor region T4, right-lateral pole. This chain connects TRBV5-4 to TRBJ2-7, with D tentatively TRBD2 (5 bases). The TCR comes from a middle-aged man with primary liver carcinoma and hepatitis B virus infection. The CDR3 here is CASSEADWAPEMYF. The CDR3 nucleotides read TGTGCCAGCAGCGAGGCGGACTGGGCCCCCGAGATGTACTTC.